This T cell receptor (beta chain) was recovered during a study of blood T cell repertoires in COVID-19. Per the germline V gene, CDR1 is ENHRY and CDR2 is SYGVKD. V trimming: 4 bases; J trimming: 1 base; junction bases outside the gene matches: 9. This CDR3 comprises 17 residues. The method was immunoSEQ multiplex PCR; TCRdb's version includes in-frame clones alone and lacks a portion of them. The sample has under 150,000 clones, 75% to 90% seen once. V usage is TRBV10-3 and J usage is TRBJ2-2; 7 bases map to TRBD2. The clonotype was recovered from an older woman with COVID-19, enrolled during active disease. Sequenced sample: peripheral blood. The CDR3: CAISVAGEGRNTGELFF. In nucleotides, the CDR3 is TGTGCCATCAGTGTTGCGGGGGAGGGACGGAACACCGGGGAGCTGTTTTTT.